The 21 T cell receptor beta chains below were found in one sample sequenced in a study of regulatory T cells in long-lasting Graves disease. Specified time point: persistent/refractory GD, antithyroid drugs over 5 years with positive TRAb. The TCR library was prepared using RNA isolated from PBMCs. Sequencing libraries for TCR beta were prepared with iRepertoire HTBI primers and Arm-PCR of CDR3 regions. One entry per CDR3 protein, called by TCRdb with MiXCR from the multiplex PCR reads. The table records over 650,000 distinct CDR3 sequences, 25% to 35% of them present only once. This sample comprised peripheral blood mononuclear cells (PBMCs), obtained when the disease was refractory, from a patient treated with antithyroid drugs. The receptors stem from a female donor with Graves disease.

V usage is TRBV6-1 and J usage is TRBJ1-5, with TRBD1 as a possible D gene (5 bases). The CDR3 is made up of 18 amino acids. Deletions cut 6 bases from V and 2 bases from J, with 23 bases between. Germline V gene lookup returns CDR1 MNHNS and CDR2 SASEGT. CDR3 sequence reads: CASRTLGLTPKGNQPQHF. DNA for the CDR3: TGTGCCAGCAGGACTTTGGGACTGACCCCGAAGGGCAATCAGCCCCAGCATTTT.

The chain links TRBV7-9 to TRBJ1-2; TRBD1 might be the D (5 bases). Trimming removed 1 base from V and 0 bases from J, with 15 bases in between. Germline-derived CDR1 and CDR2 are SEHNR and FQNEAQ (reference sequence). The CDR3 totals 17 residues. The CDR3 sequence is CASSLGSLGASNYGYTF. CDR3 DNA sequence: TGTGCCAGCAGCTTAGGCAGTTTAGGGGCTTCTAACTATGGCTACACCTTC. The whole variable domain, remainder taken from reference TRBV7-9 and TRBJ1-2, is DTGVSQNPRHKITKRGQNVTFRCDPISEHNRLYWYRQTLGQGPEFLTYFQNEAQLEKSRLLSDRFSAERPKGSFSTLEIQRTEQGDSAMYLCASSLGSLGASNYGYTFGSGTRLTVV.

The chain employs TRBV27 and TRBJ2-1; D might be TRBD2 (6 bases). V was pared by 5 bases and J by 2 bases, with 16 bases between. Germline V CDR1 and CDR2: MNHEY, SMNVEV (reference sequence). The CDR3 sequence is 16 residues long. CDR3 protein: CASSRSAGTAYNEQFF. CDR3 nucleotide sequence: TGTGCCAGCAGTAGATCAGCGGGTACCGCCTACAATGAGCAGTTCTTC.

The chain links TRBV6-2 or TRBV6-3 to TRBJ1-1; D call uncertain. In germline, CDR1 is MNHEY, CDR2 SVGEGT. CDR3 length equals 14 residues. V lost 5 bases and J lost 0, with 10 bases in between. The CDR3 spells CASSRASVNTEAFF. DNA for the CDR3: TGTGCCAGCAGTCGGGCCAGTGTGAACACTGAAGCTTTCTTT.

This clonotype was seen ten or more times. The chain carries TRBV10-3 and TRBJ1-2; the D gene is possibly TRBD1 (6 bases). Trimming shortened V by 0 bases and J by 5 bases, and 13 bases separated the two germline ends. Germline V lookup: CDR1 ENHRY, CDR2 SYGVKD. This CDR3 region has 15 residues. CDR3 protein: CAISESADSKYGYTF. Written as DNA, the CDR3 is TGTGCCATCAGTGAGTCTGCGGACAGCAAATATGGCTACACCTTC.

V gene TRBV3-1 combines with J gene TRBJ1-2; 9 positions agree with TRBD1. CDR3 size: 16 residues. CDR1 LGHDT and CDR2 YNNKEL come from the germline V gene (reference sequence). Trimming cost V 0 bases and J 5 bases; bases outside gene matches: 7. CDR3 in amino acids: CASSQDIQGASYGYTF. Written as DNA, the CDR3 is TGTGCCAGCAGCCAAGATATACAGGGGGCGTCGTATGGCTACACCTTC.

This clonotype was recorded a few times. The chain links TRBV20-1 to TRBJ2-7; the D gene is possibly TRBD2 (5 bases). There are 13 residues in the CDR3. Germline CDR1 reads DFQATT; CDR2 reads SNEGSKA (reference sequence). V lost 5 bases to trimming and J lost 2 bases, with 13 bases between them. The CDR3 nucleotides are TGCAGTGCTGGGAGCCTCGGCGCCTACGAGCAGTACTTC. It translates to CSAGSLGAYEQYF.

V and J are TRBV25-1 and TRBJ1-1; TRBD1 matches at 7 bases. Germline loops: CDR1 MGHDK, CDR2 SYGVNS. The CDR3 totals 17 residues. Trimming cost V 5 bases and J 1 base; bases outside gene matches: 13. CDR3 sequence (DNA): TGTGCCAGCAGTTCCACAGGGGTTACTCGGGGGAACACTGAAGCTTTCTTT. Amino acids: CASSSTGVTRGNTEAFF.

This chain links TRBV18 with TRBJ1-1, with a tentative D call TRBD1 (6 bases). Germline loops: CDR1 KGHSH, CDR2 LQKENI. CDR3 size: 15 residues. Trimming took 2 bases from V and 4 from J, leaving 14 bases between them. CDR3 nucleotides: TGTGCCAGCTCACCAAGGGACACCCGAAGCACTGAAGCTTTCTTT. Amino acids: CASSPRDTRSTEAFF.

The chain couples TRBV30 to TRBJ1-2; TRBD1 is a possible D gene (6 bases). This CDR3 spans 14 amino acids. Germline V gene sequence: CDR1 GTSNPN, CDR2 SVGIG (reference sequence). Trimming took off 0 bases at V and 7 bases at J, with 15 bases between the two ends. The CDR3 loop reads CAWSVLRGEGGYTF. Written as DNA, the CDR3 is TGTGCCTGGAGTGTACTGAGGGGGGAAGGTGGCTACACCTTC.

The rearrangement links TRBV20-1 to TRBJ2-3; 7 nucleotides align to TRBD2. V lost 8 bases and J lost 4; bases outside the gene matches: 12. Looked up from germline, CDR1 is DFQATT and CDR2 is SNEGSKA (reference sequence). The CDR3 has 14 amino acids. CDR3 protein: CSTIRGRVPDTQYF. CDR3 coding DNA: TGCAGTACCATTCGGGGGAGGGTCCCAGATACGCAGTATTTT.

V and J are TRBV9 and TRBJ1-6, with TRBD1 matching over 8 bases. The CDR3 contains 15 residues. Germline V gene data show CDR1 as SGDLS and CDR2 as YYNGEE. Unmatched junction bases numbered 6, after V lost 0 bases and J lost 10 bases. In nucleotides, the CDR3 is TGTGCCAGCAGCGTAGGTGTGACAGGGGACTCACCCCTCCACTTT. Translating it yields CASSVGVTGDSPLHF.

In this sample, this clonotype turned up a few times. The CDR3 DNA sequence: TGTGCCAGCAGTGGTGGACAGGGGCTAGGAGAAAAACTGTTTTTT. Encoded protein: CASSGGQGLGEKLFF. The J gene is TRBJ1-4, the V gene TRBV6-1, with 9 bases that match TRBD1. The CDR3 extends over 15 amino acids. Germline V gives CDR1 MNHNS, CDR2 SASEGT. V gave up 4 bases and J gave up 8 bases; unmatched junction bases: 8.

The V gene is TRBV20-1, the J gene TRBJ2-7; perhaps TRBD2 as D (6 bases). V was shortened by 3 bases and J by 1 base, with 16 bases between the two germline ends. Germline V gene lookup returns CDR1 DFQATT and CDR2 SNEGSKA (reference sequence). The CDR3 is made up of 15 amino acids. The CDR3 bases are TGCAGTGCTAGTCCACTAGCATTCGGGTCCTACGAGCAGTACTTC. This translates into CSASPLAFGSYEQYF.

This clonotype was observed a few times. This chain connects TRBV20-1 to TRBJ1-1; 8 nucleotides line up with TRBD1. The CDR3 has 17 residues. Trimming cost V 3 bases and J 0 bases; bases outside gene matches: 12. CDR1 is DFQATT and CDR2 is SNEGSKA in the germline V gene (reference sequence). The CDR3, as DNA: TGCAGTGCTAGCGTCGGGGGGACAGGATTAATGAACACTGAAGCTTTCTTT. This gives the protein CSASVGGTGLMNTEAFF.

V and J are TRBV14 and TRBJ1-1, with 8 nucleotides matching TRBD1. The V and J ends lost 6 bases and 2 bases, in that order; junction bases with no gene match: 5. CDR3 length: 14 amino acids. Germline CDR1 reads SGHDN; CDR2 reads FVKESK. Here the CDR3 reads CASSHRGSNTEAFF. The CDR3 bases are TGTGCCAGCAGTCACAGGGGGAGCAACACTGAAGCTTTCTTT.

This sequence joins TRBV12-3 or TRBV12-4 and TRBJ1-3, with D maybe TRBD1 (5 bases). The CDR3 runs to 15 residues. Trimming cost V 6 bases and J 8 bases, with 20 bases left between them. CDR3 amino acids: CASSRRGEIGDTIYF. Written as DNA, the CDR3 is TGTGCCAGCAGCCGGCGGGGGGAAATTGGTGACACCATATATTTT.

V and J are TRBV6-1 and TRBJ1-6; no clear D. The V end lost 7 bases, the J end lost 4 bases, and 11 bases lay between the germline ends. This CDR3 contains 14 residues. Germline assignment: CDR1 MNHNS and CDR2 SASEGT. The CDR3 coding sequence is TGTGCCAGCACCCAGAGCGATTATAATTCACCCCTCCACTTT. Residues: CASTQSDYNSPLHF.

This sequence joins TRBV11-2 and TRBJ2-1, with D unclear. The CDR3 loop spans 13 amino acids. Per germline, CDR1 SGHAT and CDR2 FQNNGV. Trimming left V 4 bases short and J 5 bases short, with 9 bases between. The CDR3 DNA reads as TGTGCCAGCAGCTCTGACGGCCACAATGAGCAGTTCTTC. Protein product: CASSSDGHNEQFF. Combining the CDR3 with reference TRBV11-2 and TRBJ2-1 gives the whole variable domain EAGVAQSPRYKIIEKRQSVAFWCNPISGHATLYWYQQILGQGPKLLIQFQNNGVVDDSQLPKDRFSAERLKGVDSTLKIQPAKLEDSAVYLCASSSDGHNEQFFGPGTRLTVL.

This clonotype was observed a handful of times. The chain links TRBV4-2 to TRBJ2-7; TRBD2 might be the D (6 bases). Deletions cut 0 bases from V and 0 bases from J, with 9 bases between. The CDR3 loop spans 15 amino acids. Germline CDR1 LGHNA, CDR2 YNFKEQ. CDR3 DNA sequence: TGTGCCAGCAGCCAAGACGAACTAGCCTCCTACGAGCAGTACTTC. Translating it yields CASSQDELASYEQYF.

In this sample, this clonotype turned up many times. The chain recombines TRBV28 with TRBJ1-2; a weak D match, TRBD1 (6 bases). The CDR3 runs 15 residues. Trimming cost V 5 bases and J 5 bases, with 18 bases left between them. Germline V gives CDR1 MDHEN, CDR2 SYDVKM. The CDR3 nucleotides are TGTGCCAGCAGTCCACAGGGCGGCTTGTGGTATGGCTACACCTTC. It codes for CASSPQGGLWYGYTF.